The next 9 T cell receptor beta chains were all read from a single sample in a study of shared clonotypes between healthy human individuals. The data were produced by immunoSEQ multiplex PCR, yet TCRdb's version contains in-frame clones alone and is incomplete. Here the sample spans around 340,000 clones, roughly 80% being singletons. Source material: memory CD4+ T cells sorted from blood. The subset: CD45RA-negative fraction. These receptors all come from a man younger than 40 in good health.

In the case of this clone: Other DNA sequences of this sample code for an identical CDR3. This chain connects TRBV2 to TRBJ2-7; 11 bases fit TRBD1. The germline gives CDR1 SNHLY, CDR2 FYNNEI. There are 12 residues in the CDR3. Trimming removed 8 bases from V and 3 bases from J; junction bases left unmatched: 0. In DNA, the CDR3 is TGTGCCAGCGGGACAGGGGGCTACGAGCAGTACTTC. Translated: CASGTGGYEQYF.

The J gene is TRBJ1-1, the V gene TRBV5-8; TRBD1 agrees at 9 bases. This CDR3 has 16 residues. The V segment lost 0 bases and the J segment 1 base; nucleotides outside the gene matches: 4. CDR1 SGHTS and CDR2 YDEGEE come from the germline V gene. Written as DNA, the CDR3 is TGTGCCAGCAGCTTGGGGACAGGGGTTTCGAACACTGAAGCTTTCTTT. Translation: CASSLGTGVSNTEAFF. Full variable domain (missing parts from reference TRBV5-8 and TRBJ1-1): EAGVTQSPTHLIKTRGQQATLRCSPISGHTSVYWYQQALGLGLQFLLWYDEGEERNRGNFPPRFSGRQFPNYSSELNVNALELEDSALYLCASSLGTGVSNTEAFFGQGTRLTVV.

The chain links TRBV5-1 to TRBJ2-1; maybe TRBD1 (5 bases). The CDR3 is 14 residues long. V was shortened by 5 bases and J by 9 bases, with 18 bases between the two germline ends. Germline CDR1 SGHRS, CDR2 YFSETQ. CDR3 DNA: TGCGCCAGCAGGAGTTCGGACCTTAGGGGTGAGCAGTTCTTC. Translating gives CASRSSDLRGEQFF.

CDR3 coding DNA: TGCGCCAGCAGCCAAGATCGGGGAGCGGGAGGCGGGACAGATACGCAGTATTTT. Encoded protein: CASSQDRGAGGGTDTQYF. The chain employs TRBV4-1 and TRBJ2-3; 9 bases line up with TRBD2. The CDR3 runs to 18 residues. The V segment lost 0 bases and the J segment 3 bases; nucleotides outside the gene matches: 10. Germline V CDR1 and CDR2: MGHRA, YSYEKL.

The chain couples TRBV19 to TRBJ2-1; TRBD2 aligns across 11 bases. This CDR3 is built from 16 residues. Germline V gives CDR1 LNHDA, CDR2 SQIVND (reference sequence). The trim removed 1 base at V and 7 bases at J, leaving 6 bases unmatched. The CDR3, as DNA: TGTGCCAGTAGTATAGTTGCTAGCGGGAGGAGAAATGAGCAGTTCTTC. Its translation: CASSIVASGRRNEQFF.

The CDR3 is CASSVEAEDTQYF. CDR3 bases: TGTGCCAGCAGCGTAGAGGCAGAAGATACGCAGTATTTT. This chain joins TRBV9 and TRBJ2-3; D is unclear. The CDR3 is 13 residues long. Trimming took off 0 bases at V and 5 bases at J, with 7 bases between the two ends. Germline CDR1 and CDR2: SGDLS and YYNGEE.

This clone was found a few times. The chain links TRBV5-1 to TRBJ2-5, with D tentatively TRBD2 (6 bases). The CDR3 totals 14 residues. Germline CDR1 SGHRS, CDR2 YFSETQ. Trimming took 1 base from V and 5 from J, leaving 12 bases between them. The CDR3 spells CASSLSGDVETQYF. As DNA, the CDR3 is TGCGCCAGCAGCTTGTCGGGGGATGTGGAGACCCAGTACTTC.

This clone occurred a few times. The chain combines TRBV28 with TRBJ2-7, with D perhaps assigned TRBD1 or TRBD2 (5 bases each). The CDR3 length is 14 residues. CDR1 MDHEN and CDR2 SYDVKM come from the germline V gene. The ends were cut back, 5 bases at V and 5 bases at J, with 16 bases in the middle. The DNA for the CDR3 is TGTGCCAGCAGTCCACCGGGACCGATCCACGAGCAGTACTTC. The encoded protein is CASSPPGPIHEQYF.

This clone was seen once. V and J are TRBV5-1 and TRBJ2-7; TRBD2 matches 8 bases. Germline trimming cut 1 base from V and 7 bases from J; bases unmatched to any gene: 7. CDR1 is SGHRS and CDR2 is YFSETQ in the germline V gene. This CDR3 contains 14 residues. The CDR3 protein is CASSLTSGGLEQYF. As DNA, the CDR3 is TGCGCCAGCAGCTTGACTAGCGGAGGACTTGAGCAGTACTTC.